The 27 T cell receptor beta chains below all came from one sample that was sequenced in a study of blood T cell repertoires in COVID-19. Profiled with immunoSEQ multiplex PCR; TCRdb holds only in-frame clones, not every one. Of over 80,000 clones in the sample, approximately 90% were seen once. The material sequenced was peripheral blood. The receptors were gathered from a man between 60 and 75 years old with acute or convalescent COVID-19.

The chain couples TRBV5-6 to TRBJ1-1; D might be TRBD1 (5 bases). With 4 bases removed from V and 5 bases from J, the gap between germline ends came to 18 bases. In germline, CDR1 is SGHDT, CDR2 YYEEEE. The CDR3 has 15 residues. CDR3 nucleotide sequence: TGTGCCAGCAGCAGGCGACAGACAGCAACTACTGAAGCTTTCTTT. Translating it yields CASSRRQTATTEAFF.

This rearrangement joins TRBV2 to TRBJ2-5; 7 bases align to TRBD1. Germline CDR1 is SNHLY and CDR2 is FYNNEI. After removal of 4 bases from V and 8 bases from J, the junction contained 4 bases not matched to a gene. The CDR3 runs 12 residues. The CDR3 DNA follows: TGTGCCAGCAGTGCACAGGGGATTACCCAGTACTTC. Protein sequence: CASSAQGITQYF.

The CDR3 spells CASSFRGGAGNTIYF. DNA of the CDR3: TGTGCCAGCAGTTTCAGAGGGGGCGCGGGAAACACCATATATTTT. V is TRBV28 and J is TRBJ1-3; 7 nucleotides align to TRBD1. J was trimmed by 4 bases and V by 3 bases; bases with no gene match: 6. The CDR3 length is 15 residues. CDR1 is MDHEN, CDR2 SYDVKM, per germline.

The CDR3 DNA is TGTGCCAGCAGCTTCGGGGTTACTGAAGCTTTCTTT. As protein: CASSFGVTEAFF. The rearrangement uses TRBV11-3 and TRBJ1-1, with D hard to call. The CDR3 has 12 residues. Trimming left V 3 bases short and J 5 bases short, with 7 bases between. Germline values: CDR1 SGHNT, CDR2 YENEEA. Together with reference TRBV11-3 and TRBJ1-1, the CDR3 gives the full variable domain: EAGVVQSPRYKIIEKKQPVAFWCNPISGHNTLYWYLQNLGQGPELLIRYENEEAVDDSQLPKDRFSAERLKGVDSTLKIQPAELGDSAVYLCASSFGVTEAFFGQGTRLTVV.

The rearrangement joins TRBV13 to TRBJ1-3, with 8 bases matching TRBD1. The V gene end was trimmed by 2 bases and the J gene end by 3 bases; junction bases not matched to a gene: 9. The CDR3 totals 17 residues. CDR1 and CDR2 (germline): PRHDT, FYEKMQ (reference sequence). CDR3 sequence: CASSLSSDRGSGNTIYF. The CDR3 DNA follows: TGTGCCAGCAGCTTATCAAGTGACAGGGGTAGTGGAAACACCATATATTTT.

This clone was detected once. The chain carries TRBV10-1 and TRBJ1-2, with D possibly being TRBD1 (5 bases). There are 13 residues in the CDR3. The V gene lost 0 bases and the J gene lost 7 bases, with 9 bases spanning the gap. Germline lookup yields CDR1 WNHNN and CDR2 SYGVQD (reference sequence). CDR3 sequence: CASSESGAAGYTF. Written as DNA, the CDR3 is TGCGCCAGCAGTGAGTCAGGGGCCGCTGGCTACACCTTC.

The chain recombines TRBV11-2 with TRBJ2-1; D is perhaps TRBD1 (6 bases). The CDR3 has 16 amino acids. Germline CDR1 is SGHAT and CDR2 is FQNNGV. Trimming took off 0 bases at V and 6 bases at J, with 15 bases between the two ends. In DNA, the CDR3 is TGTGCCAGCAGCTTAGATCTGGGCAGGGGTCCCAATGAGCAGTTCTTC. Amino acid sequence: CASSLDLGRGPNEQFF. The variable domain in full, with the rest retrieved from reference TRBV11-2 and TRBJ2-1, is EAGVAQSPRYKIIEKRQSVAFWCNPISGHATLYWYQQILGQGPKLLIQFQNNGVVDDSQLPKDRFSAERLKGVDSTLKIQPAKLEDSAVYLCASSLDLGRGPNEQFFGPGTRLTVL.

This chain links TRBV19 with TRBJ1-4; D unclear. CDR3 length: 16 residues. Germline values: CDR1 LNHDA, CDR2 SQIVND (reference sequence). Trimming cost V 3 bases and J 7 bases, with 18 bases left between them. This CDR3 reads CASSITHRQPREKLFF. As DNA, the CDR3 is TGTGCCAGTAGTATCACGCACCGACAACCCCGTGAAAAACTGTTTTTT.

This clone has a single count. V usage is TRBV28 and J usage is TRBJ2-3; 8 bases map to TRBD1. V lost 4 bases to trimming and J lost 3 bases; unmatched junction nucleotides: 6. The germline gives CDR1 MDHEN, CDR2 SYDVKM. The CDR3 runs to 15 residues. CDR3 residues: CASSSSGQGTDTQYF. Written as DNA, the CDR3 is TGTGCCAGCAGTTCTTCAGGACAGGGAACAGATACGCAGTATTTT.

The rearrangement uses TRBV14 and TRBJ2-5; 7 positions agree with TRBD1. In germline, CDR1 is SGHDN, CDR2 FVKESK. V lost 1 base to trimming and J lost 7 bases; unmatched junction nucleotides: 12. This CDR3 is 16 amino acids long. DNA of the CDR3: TGTGCCAGCAGCCAAGCAGGCAGGGGGATAGAGGGGACCCAGTACTTC. The encoded protein is CASSQAGRGIEGTQYF.

The CDR3 is CASSSPGGTDTQYF. The CDR3, as DNA: TGTGCCAGTAGTTCCCCGGGGGGTACAGATACGCAGTATTTT. The V gene is TRBV19, the J gene TRBJ2-3, with 7 bases matching TRBD2. The trim removed 5 bases at V and 3 bases at J, leaving 5 bases unmatched. CDR1 and CDR2 from the germline V gene are LNHDA and SQIVND (reference sequence). There are 14 residues in the CDR3.

This clone occurred a few times. The V and J genes are TRBV2 and TRBJ1-2, with D possibly matching TRBD1 (6 bases). With 6 bases removed from V and 7 bases from J, the gap between germline ends came to 12 bases. The CDR3 totals 12 residues. Germline lookup yields CDR1 SNHLY and CDR2 FYNNEI. The CDR3 nucleotides read TGTGCCAGCAGCGCCGGGACAAGTGGCTACACCTTC. Encoded protein: CASSAGTSGYTF.

This clone occurred once. The rearrangement uses TRBV9 and TRBJ2-1; 10 nucleotides align to TRBD2. Germline-derived CDR1 and CDR2 are SGDLS and YYNGEE. This CDR3 contains 14 residues. After removal of 5 bases from V and 8 bases from J, the junction contained 7 bases not matched to a gene. In DNA form, the CDR3 reads TGTGCCAGCAGTGATAGAGCGGGAGGGGATGAGCAGTTCTTC. Protein product: CASSDRAGGDEQFF.

The rearrangement joins TRBV12-3 or TRBV12-4 to TRBJ2-7; D is perhaps TRBD2 (5 bases). The germline V and J ends were trimmed by 3 bases and 2 bases, with 8 bases remaining between them. The CDR3 totals 13 residues. CDR3 nucleotide sequence: TGTGCCAGCAGTTTGGAGGTGGCCTACGAGCAGTACTTC. Protein: CASSLEVAYEQYF.

This chain links TRBV21-1 with TRBJ1-2. TRBV21-1 is a listed pseudogene. CDR3 length: 15 amino acids. CDR3 coding DNA: TGTGCCAGCAGCAAGCATGAGGAACGTAACTATGGCTACACCTTC. This encodes CASSKHEERNYGYTF.

The gene calls are TRBV7-2 and TRBJ1-1, with D possibly TRBD1 on 6 matching bases. Germline V gene data show CDR1 as SGHTA and CDR2 as FQGNSA. V lost 1 base to trimming and J lost 5 bases, with 14 bases between them. The CDR3 has 15 residues. The CDR3 sequence: CASSLGSGARTEAFF. Here the CDR3 DNA reads TGTGCCAGCAGCTTAGGTTCAGGGGCTCGAACTGAAGCTTTCTTT.

This chain uses TRBV2 with TRBJ2-7, with 10 bases fitting TRBD1. Germline CDR1 and CDR2: SNHLY and FYNNEI. CDR3 length: 15 amino acids. V lost 6 bases, J lost 2 bases, and 7 bases stayed unmatched. The CDR3 here is CASRSGTGVPYEQYF. The CDR3 bases are TGTGCCAGCAGAAGCGGGACAGGGGTTCCCTACGAGCAGTACTTC. Variable domain in full (rest from reference TRBV2 and TRBJ2-7): EPEVTQTPSHQVTQMGQEVILRCVPISNHLYFYWYRQILGQKVEFLVSFYNNEISEKSEIFDDQFSVERPDGSNFTLKIRSTKLEDSAMYFCASRSGTGVPYEQYFGPGTRLTVT.

Points on this clone: At one of its ends the junction is not consistent with the germline gene, which may arise from a read error. The rearrangement joins TRBV11-2 to TRBJ1-6, with D hard to call. In germline, CDR1 is SGHAT, CDR2 FQNNGV. The CDR3 contains 14 residues. DNA of the CDR3: TGTGCCAGCAGCTACACATCTTTCGGGTTGGGTGTCTACTTT. It specifies CASSYTSFGLGVYF.

V usage is TRBV7-2 and J usage is TRBJ1-2; D is perhaps TRBD1 (5 bases). The CDR3 consists of 14 residues. CDR1 is SGHTA and CDR2 is FQGNSA in the germline V gene. Trimming took off 3 bases at V and 3 bases at J, with 11 bases between the two ends. The CDR3 spells CASSFGGGDYGYTF. In DNA, the CDR3 is TGTGCCAGCAGCTTTGGTGGGGGGGACTATGGCTACACCTTC.

The rearrangement links TRBV14 to TRBJ1-2; tentatively, D is TRBD1 (6 bases). Germline CDR1 and CDR2: SGHDN and FVKESK. This CDR3 region has 13 residues. The V gene lost 6 bases and the J gene lost 2 bases, with 10 bases spanning the gap. The CDR3 region has the DNA TGTGCCAGCAGGCAAACAGGGAACTATGGCTACACCTTC. Translated: CASRQTGNYGYTF.

This clone appeared a single time. The chain carries TRBV2 and TRBJ2-5, with 7 bases that match TRBD1. From germline, CDR1 is SNHLY and CDR2 FYNNEI. V shed 10 bases and J 4 bases; nucleotides not matched to a gene: 6. The CDR3 consists of 12 residues. The CDR3 nucleotides are TGTGCCATAAAACAGGGGCGAGAGACCCAGTACTTC. Residues: CAIKQGRETQYF. The full variable domain, its missing parts supplied by reference TRBV2 and TRBJ2-5, is EPEVTQTPSHQVTQMGQEVILRCVPISNHLYFYWYRQILGQKVEFLVSFYNNEISEKSEIFDDQFSVERPDGSNFTLKIRSTKLEDSAMYFCAIKQGRETQYFGPGTRLLVL.

V and J are TRBV27 and TRBJ1-1; unclear D gene. Trimming shortened V by 6 bases and J by 4 bases, and 15 bases separated the two germline ends. CDR1 and CDR2 (germline): MNHEY, SMNVEV (reference sequence). CDR3 size: 14 residues. This CDR3 reads CASSPQRAGTEAFF. Written as DNA, the CDR3 is TGTGCCAGCAGCCCTCAGAGGGCCGGCACTGAAGCTTTCTTT.

This clone was picked up a small number of times. The genes are TRBV2 and TRBJ2-7, with 10 bases matching TRBD2. CDR3 length: 15 residues. V gave up 2 bases and J gave up 2 bases; unmatched junction bases: 3. Germline CDR1 and CDR2: SNHLY and FYNNEI. The CDR3 loop reads CASSERTSGTYEQYF. The CDR3 nucleotides are TGTGCCAGCAGTGAAAGGACTAGCGGCACCTACGAGCAGTACTTC.

The V gene is TRBV19, the J gene TRBJ2-7, with 10 bases aligning to TRBD2. Germline lookup yields CDR1 LNHDA and CDR2 SQIVND (reference sequence). Unmatched junction bases numbered 11, after V lost 5 bases and J lost 7 bases. The CDR3 has 15 amino acids. CDR3 DNA: TGTGCCAGTAGTGTAGCTAGCGGGAGTAAGGGTGAGCAGTACTTC. It specifies CASSVASGSKGEQYF.

The chain links TRBV7-9 to TRBJ1-4; possibly TRBD1 for D (6 bases). V lost 3 bases and J 4 bases, leaving 18 bases between the germline ends. Germline loops: CDR1 SEHNR, CDR2 FQNEAQ (reference sequence). CDR3 length: 17 amino acids. The CDR3 sequence is CASSFTAQGDINEKLFF. CDR3 DNA sequence: TGTGCCAGCAGCTTTACCGCGCAAGGGGACATTAATGAAAAACTGTTTTTT.

The chain carries TRBV2 and TRBJ1-1, with TRBD1 identical over 7 bases. V shed 2 bases and J 0 bases; nucleotides not matched to a gene: 12. The V gene's germline CDR1 is SNHLY and CDR2 FYNNEI. CDR3 size: 18 residues. CDR3 coding DNA: TGTGCCAGCAGTGAATACCGCGGGACAGCCTCGATGAACACTGAAGCTTTCTTT. It translates to CASSEYRGTASMNTEAFF.

In its sample, this clone was seen once. As DNA, the CDR3 is TGTGCCAGCAGCTTAGTTGGCAGGGACTATGGCTACACCTTC. Protein product: CASSLVGRDYGYTF. The chain carries TRBV7-9 and TRBJ1-2; D is perhaps TRBD1 (5 bases). V was trimmed by 1 base and J by 3 bases, leaving 9 bases between them. The CDR3 loop spans 14 amino acids. Per the germline V gene, CDR1 is SEHNR and CDR2 is FQNEAQ (reference sequence).